The sequence of this T cell receptor beta chain was determined in a study of T cell responses to AZD1222 COVID-19 vaccine. Sequenced by immunoSEQ multiplex PCR; TCRdb stores in-frame clones only, minus some. The sample lists some 140,000 clones, approximately 90% occurring once. About this clone itself: Its specificity is not known.

Study-level results: Researchers report vaccine-associated CD4 TCRs spanning spike, with dominance at 160-218 and 743-854. Rises in breadth and depth of Spike-specific TCRs came after two AZD1222 doses. Most donors were white British, females outnumbered males, and clonal diversity was possibly underestimated. Baseline testing showed seropositivity in only five to seven AZD1222 recipients.

V dropped 4 bases and J dropped 8 bases, with 12 bases sitting between them. Looked up from germline, CDR1 is SGHDN and CDR2 is FVKESK. This CDR3 comprises 14 residues. The clonotype comes from an adult in good health. The material was peripheral blood, obtained on day 0 of AZD1222 vaccination. V usage is TRBV14 and J usage is TRBJ1-6, with a tentative D call TRBD1 (5 bases). Written as DNA, the CDR3 is TGTGCCAGCAGCCCCCCCCCGGGGGATTCACCCCTCCACTTT. Its translation is CASSPPPGDSPLHF. Using reference TRBV14 and TRBJ1-6 for the parts outside the CDR3, the full variable domain is EAGVTQFPSHSVIEKGQTVTLRCDPISGHDNLYWYRRVMGKEIKFLLHFVKESKQDESGMPNNRFLAERTGGTYSTLKVQPAELEDSGVYFCASSPPPGDSPLHFGNGTRLTVT.